This T cell receptor (beta chain) was identified in a study of PD-L1 blockade in urothelial cancer. As for the study in general: Every 3 weeks, patients received intravenous atezolizumab 1,200 mg, beginning 2014. Blood-derived samples held a median around 140,000 T cells.

The patients' disease, urothelial carcinoma, was locally advanced or metastatic. Sequenced by immunoSEQ multiplex PCR; TCRdb stores in-frame clones only, minus some. The sample has about 100,000 clones, roughly nine tenths seen once; the top ten hold around 0.92%. The germline gives CDR1 SGHNT, CDR2 YYREEE (reference sequence). This CDR3 is 17 amino acids long. J was trimmed by 6 bases and V by 4 bases; bases with no gene match: 15. The clonotype comes from an elderly woman with urothelial cancer. V is TRBV5-4 and J is TRBJ1-1, with TRBD1 matching 10 bases. This sample comprised PBMCs, obtained around atezolizumab (anti-PD-L1) treatment. CDR3 loop: CASSTRQGAIGSAEAFF. CDR3 in DNA: TGTGCCAGCAGCACCCGACAGGGGGCTATAGGGTCGGCTGAAGCTTTCTTT.